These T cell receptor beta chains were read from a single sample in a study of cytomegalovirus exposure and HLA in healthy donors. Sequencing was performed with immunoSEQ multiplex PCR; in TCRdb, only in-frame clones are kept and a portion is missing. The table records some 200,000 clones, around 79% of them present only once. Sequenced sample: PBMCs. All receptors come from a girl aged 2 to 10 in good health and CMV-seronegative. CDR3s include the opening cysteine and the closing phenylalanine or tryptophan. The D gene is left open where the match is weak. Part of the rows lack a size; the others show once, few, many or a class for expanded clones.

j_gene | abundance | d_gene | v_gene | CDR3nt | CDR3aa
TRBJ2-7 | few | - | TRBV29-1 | TGCAGCGTTGGGACAGCTTACGAGCAGTACTTC | CSVGTAYEQYF
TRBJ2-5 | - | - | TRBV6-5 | TGTGCCAGCAGTTATCATTCAAGGGGCCAAGAGACCCAGTACTTC | CASSYHSRGQETQYF
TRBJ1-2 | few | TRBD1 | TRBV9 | TGTGCCAGCAGCGGTGGGGGACAGGGGGCGGTGAGCTACACCTTC | CASSGGGQGAVSYTF
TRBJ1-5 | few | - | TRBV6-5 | TGTGCCAGCAGTTACCGGGGGGATCAGCCCCAGCATTTT | CASSYRGDQPQHF
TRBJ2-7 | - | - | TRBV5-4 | TGTGCCAGCAGAGCCGGGAGCGACTACGAGCAGTACTTC | CASRAGSDYEQYF
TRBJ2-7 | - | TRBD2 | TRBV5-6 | TGTGCCAGCAGCTTGTCGGGACTAGATTCCTACGAGCAGTACTTC | CASSLSGLDSYEQYF
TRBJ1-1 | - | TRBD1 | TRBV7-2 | TGTGCCAGCAGCTTAGGTCCGGGACAGGGGTACTCGAACACTGAAGCTTTCTTT | CASSLGPGQGYSNTEAFF
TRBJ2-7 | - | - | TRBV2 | TGTGCCAGCAGTGTCCTCCCTCCGGGGGAGCAGTACTTC | CASSVLPPGEQYF
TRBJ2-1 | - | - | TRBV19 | TGTGCCAGTAGTCACAGGTACAATGAGCAGTTCTTC | CASSHRYNEQFF
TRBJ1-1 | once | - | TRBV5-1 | TGCGCCAGCAGCCGAGTCGACACTGAAGCTTTCTTT | CASSRVDTEAFF
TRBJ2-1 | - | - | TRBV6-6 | TGTGCCAGCAGCAGCAGGGTCCCCGGTGAGCAGTTCTTC | CASSSRVPGEQFF
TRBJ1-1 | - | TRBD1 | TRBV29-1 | TGCAGCGTTGAAGGACAGGGTCCCTACCTGAACACTGAAGCTTTCTTT | CSVEGQGPYLNTEAFF
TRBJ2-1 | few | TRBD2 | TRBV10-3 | TGTGCCATCAGGCCGGGACTAGCGGACTACAATGAGCAGTTCTTC | CAIRPGLADYNEQFF
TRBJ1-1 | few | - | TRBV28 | TGTGCCAGCAGTTTCCAGAACGTCCCCACTGAAGCTTTCTTT | CASSFQNVPTEAFF
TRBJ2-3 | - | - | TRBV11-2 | TGTGCCAGCACCCCCGGGACGGGGACTGGTACGCAGTATTTT | CASTPGTGTGTQYF
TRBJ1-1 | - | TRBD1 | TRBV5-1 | TGCGCCAGCAGCTTAAAACGTATCCGGGACAGATACACTGAAGCTTTCTTT | CASSLKRIRDRYTEAFF
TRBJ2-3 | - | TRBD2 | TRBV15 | TGTGCCACCAGCAGCCTGGGTAGTAGCGGGAAGCGAGATACGCAGTATTTT | CATSSLGSSGKRDTQYF
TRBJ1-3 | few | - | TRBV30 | TGTGCCTGGAATCGAGTGTTGTCTGGAAACACCATATATTTT | CAWNRVLSGNTIYF
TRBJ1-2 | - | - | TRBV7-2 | TGTGCCAGCAGCTTAATGAGGTCGATGGCTAACTATGGCTACACCTTC | CASSLMRSMANYGYTF
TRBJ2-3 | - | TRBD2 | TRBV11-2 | TGTGCCAGCAGCTTAGATCAGTCCCTAGCGGGGGGGCTTAAGTTT | CASSLDQSLAGGLKF
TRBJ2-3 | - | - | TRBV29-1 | TGCAGCGTGCCCCCCGCGGACACAGATACGCAGTATTTT | CSVPPADTDTQYF
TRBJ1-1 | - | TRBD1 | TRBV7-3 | TGTGCCAGCAGCCCAGGACAGGGTTTGGCTTTCTTT | CASSPGQGLAFF
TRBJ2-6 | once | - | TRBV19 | TGTGCCAGTAGTATTGGAGGAGCTGGGGCCAACGTCCTGACTTTC | CASSIGGAGANVLTF
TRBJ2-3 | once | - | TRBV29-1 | TGCAGCGTCGGACAGATTGTCGTAGATACGCAGTATTTT | CSVGQIVVDTQYF
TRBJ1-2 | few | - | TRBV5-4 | TGTGCCAGCAGCCCCGGAGCAGCTAACTATGGCTACACCTTC | CASSPGAANYGYTF
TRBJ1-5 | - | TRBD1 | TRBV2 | TGTGCCAGCAGTTATAGCGGGACAGGGGGCCGTCAGCCCCAGCATTTT | CASSYSGTGGRQPQHF
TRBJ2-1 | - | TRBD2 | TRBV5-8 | TGTGCCAGCACTGATCGCCTAGCGGGCTCCTACAATGAGCAGTTCTTC | CASTDRLAGSYNEQFF
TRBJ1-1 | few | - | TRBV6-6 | TGTGCCAGCAGAGCCGCCCAGGGTTTCGGTGAAGCTTTCTTT | CASRAAQGFGEAFF
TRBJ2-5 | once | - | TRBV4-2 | TGTGCCAGCAGCCAAGAATACCAACCCGCAGTGGGCGAGACCCAGTACTTC | CASSQEYQPAVGETQYF
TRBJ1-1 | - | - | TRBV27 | TGTGCCAGCAGTTTGGTCCAGGCTACTGAAGCTTTCTTT | CASSLVQATEAFF
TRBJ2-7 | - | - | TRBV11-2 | TGTGCCAGCAGCTTAGATCATGGAGGGACCTACGAGCAGTACTTC | CASSLDHGGTYEQYF
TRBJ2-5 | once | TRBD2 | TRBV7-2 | TGTGCCAGCACTCTAAGCGGGGGTCGGGAGACCCAGTACTTC | CASTLSGGRETQYF
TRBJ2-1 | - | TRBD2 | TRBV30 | TGTGCCTGGAGCAGGACTAGCGGGTATGAGCAGTTCTTC | CAWSRTSGYEQFF
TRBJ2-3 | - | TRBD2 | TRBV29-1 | TGCAGCGTTGAATCGAATAGCGGGAGGGCCTTAGATACGCAGTATTTT | CSVESNSGRALDTQYF
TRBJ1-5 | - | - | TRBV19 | TGTGCCAGTAGTATTGGGGCAGAAGGACATCAGCCCCAGCATTTT | CASSIGAEGHQPQHF
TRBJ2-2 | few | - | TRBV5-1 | TGCGCCAGCAGCTTGGGGTTTACAGGGCGGAACACCGGGGAGCTGTTTTTT | CASSLGFTGRNTGELFF
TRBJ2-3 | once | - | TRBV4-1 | TGCGCCAGCAGGTACAGGGACCCTAGCACAGATACGCAGTATTTT | CASRYRDPSTDTQYF
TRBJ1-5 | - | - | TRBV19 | TGTGCCAGTAGTAGCGAGACAGGCGTCTTAGGGCCCCAGCATTTT | CASSSETGVLGPQHF
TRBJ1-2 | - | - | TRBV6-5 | TGTGCCAGCATATTACGCGGGGGCGGCTACACCTTC | CASILRGGGYTF
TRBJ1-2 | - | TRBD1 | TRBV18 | TGTGCCAGCTCACCTATTCCCGGGACAGACTATGGCTACACCTTC | CASSPIPGTDYGYTF
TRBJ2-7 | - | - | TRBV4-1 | TGCGCCAGCAGCCCGAGCGGCCAGGGAGGCCACGAGCAGTACTTC | CASSPSGQGGHEQYF
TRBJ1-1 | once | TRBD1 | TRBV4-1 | TGCGCCAGCAGCAAGATTGCAGGGGGAGACACTGAAGCTTTCTTT | CASSKIAGGDTEAFF
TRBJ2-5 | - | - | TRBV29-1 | TGCAGCGCCGGGAAACACCTATCAGAGACCCAGTACTTC | CSAGKHLSETQYF
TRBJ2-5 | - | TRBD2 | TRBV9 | TGTGCCAGCAGCGTAGCGGGGGGGATCCAAGAGACCCAGTACTTC | CASSVAGGIQETQYF
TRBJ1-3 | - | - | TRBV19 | TGTGCCAGTAGTATATCCCCGACTTTTGGAAACACCATATATTTT | CASSISPTFGNTIYF
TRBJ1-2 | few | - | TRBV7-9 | TGTGCCAGCAGCGGCGGACAGTACTATGGCTACACCTTC | CASSGGQYYGYTF
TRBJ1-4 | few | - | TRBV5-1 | TGCGCCAGCAGAAACGTGGGGCAGGGGAATGAAAAACTGTTTTTT | CASRNVGQGNEKLFF
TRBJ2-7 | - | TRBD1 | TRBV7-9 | TGTTCCAGCAGCTTGGAAGACAGGGTCCACGAGCAGTACTTC | CSSSLEDRVHEQYF
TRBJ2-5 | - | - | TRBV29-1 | TGCAGCGTTGTGACACCACAAGAGACCCAGTACTTC | CSVVTPQETQYF
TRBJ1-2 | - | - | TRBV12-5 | TGTGCTAGTGGTTTAAGGGGTGGAGGCTACACCTTC | CASGLRGGGYTF
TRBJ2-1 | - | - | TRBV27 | TGTGCCAGCAGTTCTTACTCCTACAATGAGCAGTTCTTC | CASSSYSYNEQFF
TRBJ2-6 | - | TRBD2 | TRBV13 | TGTGCCAGCAGCCCGCGGGGAGCGGGAGGTCCTCCTGGGGCCAACGTCCTGACTTTC | CASSPRGAGGPPGANVLTF
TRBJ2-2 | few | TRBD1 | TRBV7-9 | TGTGCCAGCGGGACAGGGGGACGACCCGGGGAGCTGTTTTTT | CASGTGGRPGELFF
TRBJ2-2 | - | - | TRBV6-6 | TGTGCCAGCAGGGGGCCTGGACAGACCACCGGGGAGCTGTTTTTT | CASRGPGQTTGELFF
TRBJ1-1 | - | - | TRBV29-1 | TGCAGCGTTGCAGGGGTTCTCAACACTGAAGCTTTCTTT | CSVAGVLNTEAFF
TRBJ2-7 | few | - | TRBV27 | TGTGCCAGCAGTTCAGGACTGGGCTCCTACGAGCAGTACTTC | CASSSGLGSYEQYF
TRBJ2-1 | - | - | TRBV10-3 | TGTGCCACCTCGGGAGCGAGGGGCCCTTACAATGAGCAGTTCTTC | CATSGARGPYNEQFF
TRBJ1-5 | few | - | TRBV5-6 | TGTGCCAGCAGCTTGCGTTCCGGGATCAATCAGCCCCAGCATTTT | CASSLRSGINQPQHF
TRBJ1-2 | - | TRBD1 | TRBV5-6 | TGTGCCAGCAGCTTGGGGACAGGGGGCGGGAGTGGCTACACCTTC | CASSLGTGGGSGYTF